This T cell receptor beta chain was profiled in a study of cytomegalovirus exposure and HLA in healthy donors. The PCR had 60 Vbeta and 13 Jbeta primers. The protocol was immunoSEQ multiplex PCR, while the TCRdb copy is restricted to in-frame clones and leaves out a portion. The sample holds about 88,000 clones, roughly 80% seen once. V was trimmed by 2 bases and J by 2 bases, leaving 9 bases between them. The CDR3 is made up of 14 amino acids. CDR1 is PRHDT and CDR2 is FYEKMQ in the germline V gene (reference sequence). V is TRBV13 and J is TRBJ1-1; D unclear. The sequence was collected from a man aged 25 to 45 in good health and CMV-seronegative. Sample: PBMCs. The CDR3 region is CASSLPRQNTEAFF. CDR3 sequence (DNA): TGTGCCAGCAGCTTACCGCGGCAAAACACTGAAGCTTTCTTT. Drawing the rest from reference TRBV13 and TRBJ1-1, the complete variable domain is AAGVIQSPRHLIKEKRETATLKCYPIPRHDTVYWYQQGPGQDPQFLISFYEKMQSDKGSIPDRFSAQQFSDYHSELNMSSLELGDSALYFCASSLPRQNTEAFFGQGTRLTVV.